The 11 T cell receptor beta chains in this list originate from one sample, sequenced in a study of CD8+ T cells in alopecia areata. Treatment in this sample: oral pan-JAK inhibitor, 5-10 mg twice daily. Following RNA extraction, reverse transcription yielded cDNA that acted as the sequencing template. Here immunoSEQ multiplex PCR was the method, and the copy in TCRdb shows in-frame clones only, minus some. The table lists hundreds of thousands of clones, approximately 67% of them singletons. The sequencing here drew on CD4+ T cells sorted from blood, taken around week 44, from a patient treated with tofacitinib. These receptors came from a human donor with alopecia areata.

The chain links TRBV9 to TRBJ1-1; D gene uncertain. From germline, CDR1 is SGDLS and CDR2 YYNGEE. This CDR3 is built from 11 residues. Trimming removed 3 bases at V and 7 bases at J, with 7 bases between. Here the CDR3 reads CASSADGEAFF. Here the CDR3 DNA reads TGTGCCAGCAGCGCGGACGGTGAAGCTTTCTTT.

CDR3 DNA: TGTGCCAGCAGCCTGACCGGACAGGGGCGCAATCAGCCCCAGCATTTT. The encoded protein is CASSLTGQGRNQPQHF. The rearrangement joins TRBV7-2 to TRBJ1-5; 9 nucleotides match TRBD1. The germline CDR1 and CDR2 sequences are SGHTA and FQGNSA. The CDR3 is 16 amino acids. J lost 2 bases, V lost 5 bases, and 7 bases had no gene match.

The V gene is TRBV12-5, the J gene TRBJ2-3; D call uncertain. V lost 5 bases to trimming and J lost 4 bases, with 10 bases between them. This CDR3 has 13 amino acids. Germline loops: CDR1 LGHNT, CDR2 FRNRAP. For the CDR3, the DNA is TGTGCTAGTGGTCAGGACCGGGCAGATACGCAGTATTTT. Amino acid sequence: CASGQDRADTQYF.

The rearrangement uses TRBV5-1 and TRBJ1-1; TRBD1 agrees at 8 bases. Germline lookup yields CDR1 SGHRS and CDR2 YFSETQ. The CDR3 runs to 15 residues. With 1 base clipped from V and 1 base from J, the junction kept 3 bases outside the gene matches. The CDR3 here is CASSLTGTGNTEAFF. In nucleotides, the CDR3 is TGCGCCAGCAGCTTGACCGGGACAGGGAACACTGAAGCTTTCTTT. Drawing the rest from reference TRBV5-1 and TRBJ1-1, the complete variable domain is KAGVTQTPRYLIKTRGQQVTLSCSPISGHRSVSWYQQTPGQGLQFLFEYFSETQRNKGNFPGRFSGRQFSNSRSEMNVSTLELGDSALYLCASSLTGTGNTEAFFGQGTRLTVV.

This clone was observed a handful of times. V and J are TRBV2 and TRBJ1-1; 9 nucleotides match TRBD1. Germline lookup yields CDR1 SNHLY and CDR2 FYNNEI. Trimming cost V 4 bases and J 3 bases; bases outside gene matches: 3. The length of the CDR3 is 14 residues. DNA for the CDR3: TGTGCCAGCAGTGGGGACAGGGTCGACACTGAAGCTTTCTTT. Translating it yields CASSGDRVDTEAFF.

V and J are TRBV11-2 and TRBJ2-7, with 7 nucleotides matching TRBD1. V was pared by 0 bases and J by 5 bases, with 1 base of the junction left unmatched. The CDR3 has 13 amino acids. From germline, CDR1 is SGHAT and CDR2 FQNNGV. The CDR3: CASSLEGGDEQYF. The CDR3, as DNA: TGTGCCAGCAGCTTAGAAGGGGGCGACGAGCAGTACTTC.

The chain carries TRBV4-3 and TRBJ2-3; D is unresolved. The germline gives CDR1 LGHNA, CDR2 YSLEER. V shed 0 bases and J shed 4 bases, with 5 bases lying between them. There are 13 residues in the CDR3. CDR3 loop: CASSQEESDTQYF. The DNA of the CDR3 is TGCGCCAGCAGCCAAGAGGAGTCAGATACGCAGTATTTT.

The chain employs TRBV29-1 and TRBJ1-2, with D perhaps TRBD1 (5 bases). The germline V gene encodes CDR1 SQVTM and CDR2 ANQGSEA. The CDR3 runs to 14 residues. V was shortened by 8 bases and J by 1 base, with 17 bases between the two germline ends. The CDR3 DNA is TGCAGCACTGAGGTACAGGAAAATAACTATGGCTACACCTTC. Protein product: CSTEVQENNYGYTF.

CDR3 residues: CSVRDRGQPQHF. CDR3 nucleotide sequence: TGCAGCGTTAGAGACAGGGGTCAGCCCCAGCATTTT. This chain uses TRBV29-1 with TRBJ1-5, with 8 bases identical to TRBD1. Germline CDR1 is SQVTM and CDR2 is ANQGSEA. There are 12 residues in the CDR3. With V trimmed by 5 bases and J by 6 bases, 3 bases remained unmatched.

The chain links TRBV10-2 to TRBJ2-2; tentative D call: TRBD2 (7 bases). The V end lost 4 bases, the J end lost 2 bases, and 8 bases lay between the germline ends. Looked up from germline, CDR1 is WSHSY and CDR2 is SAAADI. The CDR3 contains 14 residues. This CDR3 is CASSGGGNTGELFF. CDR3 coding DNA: TGCGCCAGCAGTGGGGGGGGCAACACCGGGGAGCTGTTTTTT.

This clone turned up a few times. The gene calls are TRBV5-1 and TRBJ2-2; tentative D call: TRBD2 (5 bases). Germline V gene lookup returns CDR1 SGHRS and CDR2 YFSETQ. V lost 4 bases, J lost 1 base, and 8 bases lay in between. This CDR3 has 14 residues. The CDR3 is CASSMSGNTGELFF. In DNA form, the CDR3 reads TGCGCCAGCAGCATGAGCGGGAACACCGGGGAGCTGTTTTTT.